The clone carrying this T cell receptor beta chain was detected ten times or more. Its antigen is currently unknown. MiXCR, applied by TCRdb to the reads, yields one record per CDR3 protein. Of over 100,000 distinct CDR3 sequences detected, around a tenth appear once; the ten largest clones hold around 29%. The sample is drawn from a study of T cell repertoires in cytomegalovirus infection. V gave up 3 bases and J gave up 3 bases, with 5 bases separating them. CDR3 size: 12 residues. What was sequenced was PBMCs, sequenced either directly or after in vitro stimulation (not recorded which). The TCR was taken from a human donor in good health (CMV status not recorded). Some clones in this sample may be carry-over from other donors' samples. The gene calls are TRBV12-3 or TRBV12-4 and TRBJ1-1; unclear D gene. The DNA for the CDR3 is TGTGCCAGCAGTTTCGGGTACACTGAAGCTTTCTTT. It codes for CASSFGYTEAFF.